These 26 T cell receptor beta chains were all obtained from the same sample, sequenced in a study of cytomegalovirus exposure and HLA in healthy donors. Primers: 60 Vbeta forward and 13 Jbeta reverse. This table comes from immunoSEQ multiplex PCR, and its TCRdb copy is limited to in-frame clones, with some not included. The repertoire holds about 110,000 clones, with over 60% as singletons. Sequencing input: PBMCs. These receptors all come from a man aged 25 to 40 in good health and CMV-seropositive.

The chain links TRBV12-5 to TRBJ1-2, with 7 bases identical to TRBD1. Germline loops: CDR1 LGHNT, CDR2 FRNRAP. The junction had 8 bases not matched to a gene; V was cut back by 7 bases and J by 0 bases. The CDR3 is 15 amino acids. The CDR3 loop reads CASEITGEANYGYTF. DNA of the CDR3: TGTGCTAGTGAAATCACAGGGGAAGCTAACTATGGCTACACCTTC.

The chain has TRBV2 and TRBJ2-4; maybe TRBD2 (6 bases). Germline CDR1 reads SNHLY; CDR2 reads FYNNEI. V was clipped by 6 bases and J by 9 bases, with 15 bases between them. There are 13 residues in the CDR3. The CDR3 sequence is CASRSGTRVIQYF. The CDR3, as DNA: TGTGCCAGCAGATCCGGGACTCGGGTCATTCAGTACTTC. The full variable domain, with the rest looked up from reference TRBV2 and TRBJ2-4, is EPEVTQTPSHQVTQMGQEVILRCVPISNHLYFYWYRQILGQKVEFLVSFYNNEISEKSEIFDDQFSVERPDGSNFTLKIRSTKLEDSAMYFCASRSGTRVIQYFGAGTRLSVL.

The CDR3 here is CASSSPGTGTYEQYF. CDR3 in DNA: TGTGCCAGCAGTTCCCCCGGGACAGGGACCTACGAGCAGTACTTC. V gene TRBV28 combines with J gene TRBJ2-7; 9 bases map to TRBD1. The junction had 6 bases not matched to a gene; V was cut back by 4 bases and J by 2 bases. The CDR3 sequence is 15 residues long. Germline lookup yields CDR1 MDHEN and CDR2 SYDVKM.

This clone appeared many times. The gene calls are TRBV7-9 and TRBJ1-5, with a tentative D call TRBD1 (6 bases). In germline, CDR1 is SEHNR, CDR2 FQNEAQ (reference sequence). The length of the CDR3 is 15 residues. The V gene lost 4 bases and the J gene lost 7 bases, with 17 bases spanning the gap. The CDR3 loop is CASSWGGNVGQPQHF. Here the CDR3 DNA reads TGTGCCAGCAGCTGGGGGGGCAACGTCGGGCAGCCCCAGCATTTT.

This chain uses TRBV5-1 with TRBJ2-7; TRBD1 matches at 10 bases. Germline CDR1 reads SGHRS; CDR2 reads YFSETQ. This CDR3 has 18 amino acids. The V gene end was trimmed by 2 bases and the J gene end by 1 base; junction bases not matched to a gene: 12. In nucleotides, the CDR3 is TGCGCCAGCAGCTTATTAGGTTCCGGGACAGGGGAGTCCTACGAGCAGTACTTC. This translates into CASSLLGSGTGESYEQYF.

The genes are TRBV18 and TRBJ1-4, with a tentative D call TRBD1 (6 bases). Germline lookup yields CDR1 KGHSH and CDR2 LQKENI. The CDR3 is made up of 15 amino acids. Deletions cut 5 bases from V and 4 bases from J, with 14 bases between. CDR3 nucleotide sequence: TGTGCCAGCTCAGAAGGACAGACTATTAATGAAAAACTGTTTTTT. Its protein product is CASSEGQTINEKLFF.

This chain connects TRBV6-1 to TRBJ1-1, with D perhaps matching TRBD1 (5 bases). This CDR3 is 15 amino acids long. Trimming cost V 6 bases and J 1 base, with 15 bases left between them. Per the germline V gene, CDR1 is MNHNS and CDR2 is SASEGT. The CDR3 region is CASRRRDGGNTEAFF. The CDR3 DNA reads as TGTGCCAGCAGACGTAGGGACGGGGGGAACACTGAAGCTTTCTTT.

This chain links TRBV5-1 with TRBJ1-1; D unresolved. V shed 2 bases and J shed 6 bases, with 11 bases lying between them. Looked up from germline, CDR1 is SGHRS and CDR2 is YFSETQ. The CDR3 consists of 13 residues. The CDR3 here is CASSFQQSSEAFF. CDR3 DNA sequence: TGCGCCAGCAGCTTCCAACAGTCCTCTGAAGCTTTCTTT.

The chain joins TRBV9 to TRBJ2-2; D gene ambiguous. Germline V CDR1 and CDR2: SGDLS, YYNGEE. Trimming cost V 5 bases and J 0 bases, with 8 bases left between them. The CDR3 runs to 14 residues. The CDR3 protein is CASRDAANTGELFF. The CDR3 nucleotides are TGTGCCAGCAGAGACGCGGCGAACACCGGGGAGCTGTTTTTT.

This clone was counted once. The CDR3 loop reads CASSQTGLPETQYF. Written as DNA, the CDR3 is TGCGCCAGCAGCCAGACGGGACTTCCAGAGACCCAGTACTTC. The rearrangement uses TRBV4-3 and TRBJ2-5; a weak D match, TRBD2 (6 bases). The V and J ends lost 3 bases and 4 bases respectively, with 12 bases between them. Per the germline V gene, CDR1 is LGHNA and CDR2 is YSLEER. CDR3 length equals 14 residues.

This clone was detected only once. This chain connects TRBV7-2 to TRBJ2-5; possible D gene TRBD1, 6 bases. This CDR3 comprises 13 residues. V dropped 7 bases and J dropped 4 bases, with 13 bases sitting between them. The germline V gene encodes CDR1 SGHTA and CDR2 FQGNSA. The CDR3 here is CASNIGGRETQYF. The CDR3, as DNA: TGTGCCAGCAACATAGGGGGTCGAGAGACCCAGTACTTC.

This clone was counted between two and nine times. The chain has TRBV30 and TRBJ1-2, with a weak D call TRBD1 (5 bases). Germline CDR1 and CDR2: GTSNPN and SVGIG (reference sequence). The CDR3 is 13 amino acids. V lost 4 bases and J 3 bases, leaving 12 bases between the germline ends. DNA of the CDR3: TGTGCCTGGACGGGGGGACCCGACTATGGCTACACCTTC. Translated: CAWTGGPDYGYTF. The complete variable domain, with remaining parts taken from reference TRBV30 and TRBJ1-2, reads SQTIHQWPATLVQPVGSPLSLECTVEGTSNPNLYWYRQAAGRGLQLLFYSVGIGQISSEVPQNLSASRPQDRQFILSSKKLLLSDSGFYLCAWTGGPDYGYTFGSGTRLTVV.

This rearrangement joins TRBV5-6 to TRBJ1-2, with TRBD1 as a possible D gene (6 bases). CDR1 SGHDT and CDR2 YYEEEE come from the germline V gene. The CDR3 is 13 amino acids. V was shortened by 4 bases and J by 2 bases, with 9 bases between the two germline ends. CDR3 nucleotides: TGTGCCAGCAGCCCAACAGGGAACTATGGCTACACCTTC. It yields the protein CASSPTGNYGYTF. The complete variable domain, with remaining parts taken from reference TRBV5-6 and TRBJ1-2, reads DAGVTQSPTHLIKTRGQQVTLRCSPKSGHDTVSWYQQALGQGPQFIFQYYEEEERQRGNFPDRFSGHQFPNYSSELNVNALLLGDSALYLCASSPTGNYGYTFGSGTRLTVV.

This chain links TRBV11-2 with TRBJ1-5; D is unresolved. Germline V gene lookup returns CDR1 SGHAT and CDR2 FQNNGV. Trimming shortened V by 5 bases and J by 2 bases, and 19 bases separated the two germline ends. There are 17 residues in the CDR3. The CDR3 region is CASSTLSRNSGNQPQHF. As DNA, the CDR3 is TGTGCCAGCAGCACTTTAAGCAGAAATAGCGGCAATCAGCCCCAGCATTTT.

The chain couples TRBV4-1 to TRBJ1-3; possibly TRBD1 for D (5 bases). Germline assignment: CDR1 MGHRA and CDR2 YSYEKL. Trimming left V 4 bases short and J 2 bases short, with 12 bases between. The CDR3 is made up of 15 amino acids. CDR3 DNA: TGCGCCAGCAGCCGTGATCAGGGTGCTGGAAACACCATATATTTT. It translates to CASSRDQGAGNTIYF.

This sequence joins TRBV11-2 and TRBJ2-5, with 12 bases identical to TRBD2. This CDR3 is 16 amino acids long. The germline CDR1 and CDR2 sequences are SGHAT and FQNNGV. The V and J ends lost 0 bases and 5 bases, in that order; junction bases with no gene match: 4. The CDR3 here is CASSLELAGGGETQYF. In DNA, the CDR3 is TGTGCCAGCAGCTTAGAACTAGCGGGGGGAGGCGAGACCCAGTACTTC.

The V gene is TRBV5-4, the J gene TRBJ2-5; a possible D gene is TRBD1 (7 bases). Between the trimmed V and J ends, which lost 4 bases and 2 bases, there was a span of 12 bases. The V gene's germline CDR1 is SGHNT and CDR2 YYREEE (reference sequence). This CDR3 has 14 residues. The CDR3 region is CASSPRGRQETQYF. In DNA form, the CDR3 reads TGTGCCAGCAGCCCCAGGGGGAGGCAAGAGACCCAGTACTTC.

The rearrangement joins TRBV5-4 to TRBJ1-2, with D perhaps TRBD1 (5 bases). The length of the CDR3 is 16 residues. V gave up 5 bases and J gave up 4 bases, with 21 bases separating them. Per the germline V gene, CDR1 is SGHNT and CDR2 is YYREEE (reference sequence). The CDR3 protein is CASRSRKGDDPYGYTF. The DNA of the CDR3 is TGTGCCAGCAGATCCCGGAAAGGGGATGATCCCTATGGCTACACCTTC. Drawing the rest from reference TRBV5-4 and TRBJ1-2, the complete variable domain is ETGVTQSPTHLIKTRGQQVTLRCSSQSGHNTVSWYQQALGQGPQFIFQYYREEENGRGNFPPRFSGLQFPNYSSELNVNALELDDSALYLCASRSRKGDDPYGYTFGSGTRLTVV.

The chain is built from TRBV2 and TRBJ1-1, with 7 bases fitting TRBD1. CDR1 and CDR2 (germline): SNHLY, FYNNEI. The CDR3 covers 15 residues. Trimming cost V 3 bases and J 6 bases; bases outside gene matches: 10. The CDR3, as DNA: TGTGCCAGCAGTGATAAAGGGGGCAGGGTGGCTGAAGCTTTCTTT. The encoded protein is CASSDKGGRVAEAFF.

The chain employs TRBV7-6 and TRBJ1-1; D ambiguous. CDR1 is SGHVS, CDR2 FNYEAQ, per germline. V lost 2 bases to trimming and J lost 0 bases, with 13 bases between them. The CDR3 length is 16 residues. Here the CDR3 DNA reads TGTGCCAGCAGCTTATGGAGGGAATCCATGAACACTGAAGCTTTCTTT. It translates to CASSLWRESMNTEAFF.

The CDR3 here is CASSAQEGSNTGELFF. For the CDR3, the DNA is TGCGCCAGCAGCGCACAAGAGGGCAGCAACACCGGGGAGCTGTTTTTT. This chain connects TRBV4-3 to TRBJ2-2; a weak D match, TRBD2 (5 bases). Germline CDR1 reads LGHNA; CDR2 reads YSLEER. The CDR3 has 16 residues. V dropped 5 bases and J dropped 2 bases, with 15 bases sitting between them.

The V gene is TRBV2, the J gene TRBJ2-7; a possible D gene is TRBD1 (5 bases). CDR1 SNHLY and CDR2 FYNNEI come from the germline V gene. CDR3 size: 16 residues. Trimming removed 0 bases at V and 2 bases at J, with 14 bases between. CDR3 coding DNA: TGTGCCAGCAGTGAAGCGCTTCAGGGTGGAGCCTACGAGCAGTACTTC. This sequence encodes CASSEALQGGAYEQYF.

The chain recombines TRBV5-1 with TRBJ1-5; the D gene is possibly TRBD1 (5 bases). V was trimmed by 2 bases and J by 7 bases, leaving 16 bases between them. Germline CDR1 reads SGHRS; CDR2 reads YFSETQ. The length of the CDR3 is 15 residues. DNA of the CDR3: TGCGCCAGCAGCTTCTTTGGCGGGGGGGACCAGCCCCAGCATTTT. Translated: CASSFFGGGDQPQHF.

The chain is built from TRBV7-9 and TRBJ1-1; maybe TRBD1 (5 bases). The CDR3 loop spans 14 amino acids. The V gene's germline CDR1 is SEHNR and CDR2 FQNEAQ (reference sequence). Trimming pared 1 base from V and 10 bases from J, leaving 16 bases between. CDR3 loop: CASSLESWGVRAFF. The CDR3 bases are TGTGCCAGCAGCTTAGAAAGTTGGGGGGTGAGAGCTTTCTTT.

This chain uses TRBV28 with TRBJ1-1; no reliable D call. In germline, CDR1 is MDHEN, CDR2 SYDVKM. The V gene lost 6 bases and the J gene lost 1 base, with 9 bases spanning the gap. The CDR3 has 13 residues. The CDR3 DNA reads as TGTGCCAGCAGCAATACCAGGAACACTGAAGCTTTCTTT. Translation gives CASSNTRNTEAFF.

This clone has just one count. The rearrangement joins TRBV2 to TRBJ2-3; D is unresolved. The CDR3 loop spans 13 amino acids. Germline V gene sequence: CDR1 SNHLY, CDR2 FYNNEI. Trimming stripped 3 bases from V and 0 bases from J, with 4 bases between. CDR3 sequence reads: CASSDLSTDTQYF. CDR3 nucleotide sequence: TGTGCCAGCAGTGACTTAAGCACAGATACGCAGTATTTT.